The 15 T cell receptor beta chains below all came from one sample that was sequenced in a study of cytomegalovirus exposure and HLA in healthy donors. Primers for the PCR totalled 60 Vbeta and 13 Jbeta. Repertoires were generated with immunoSEQ multiplex PCR, while TCRdb's copy carries only in-frame clones and drops some. Among roughly 200,000 clones, more than 75% were seen once, and the ten largest hold more than 3%. Source material: PBMCs. The receptor source for this set is a man aged 40-55 years in good health and CMV-seropositive.

The V call is TRBV2, the J call TRBJ2-5; D is possibly TRBD2 (6 bases). This CDR3 is 14 amino acids long. Trimming shortened V by 11 bases and J by 2 bases, and 18 bases separated the two germline ends. Germline V gene sequence: CDR1 SNHLY, CDR2 FYNNEI. The chain's CDR3 is CAGELGLRQETQYF. The CDR3 bases are TGTGCCGGCGAACTGGGACTGAGGCAAGAGACCCAGTACTTC.

This sequence joins TRBV15 and TRBJ1-1; 11 bases are shared with TRBD1. Trimming removed 3 bases from V and 5 bases from J; junction bases left unmatched: 2. Germline V gene data show CDR1 as LNHNV and CDR2 as YYDKDF (reference sequence). The CDR3 totals 14 residues. The CDR3 sequence is CATSSGQGATEAFF. The CDR3 nucleotides are TGTGCCACCAGCAGTGGACAGGGGGCAACTGAAGCTTTCTTT.

The J gene is TRBJ1-3, the V gene TRBV7-2, with 7 bases matching TRBD1. CDR3 length: 15 residues. V was clipped by 1 base and J by 3 bases; unmatched bases: 3. Germline V gene data show CDR1 as SGHTA and CDR2 as FQGNSA. CDR3 loop: CASSLVQGVGNTIYF. CDR3 sequence (DNA): TGTGCCAGCAGCTTAGTCCAGGGGGTTGGAAACACCATATATTTT.

V is TRBV5-4 and J is TRBJ1-1, with 7 positions matching TRBD1. V trimming: 0 bases; J trimming: 6 bases; junction bases outside the gene matches: 2. The CDR3 is 13 residues long. CDR1 and CDR2 from the germline V gene are SGHNT and YYREEE (reference sequence). The CDR3 DNA sequence: TGTGCCAGCAGCTTGGTTCAGGGGGCTGAAGCTTTCTTT. Translating gives CASSLVQGAEAFF.

In its sample, this clone was seen once. V gene TRBV27 combines with J gene TRBJ2-3; TRBD2 aligns across 9 bases. Losses at the gene ends were 8 bases for V and 2 bases for J; bases not matched to a gene: 11. This CDR3 has 16 residues. In germline, CDR1 is MNHEY, CDR2 SMNVEV (reference sequence). CDR3 nucleotides: TGTGCCAGCTTCCCCCGACTAGCGGAACTCACAGATACGCAGTATTTT. It encodes CASFPRLAELTDTQYF.

This clone was detected once. The J gene is TRBJ1-2, the V gene TRBV18; 7 nucleotides line up with TRBD1. The CDR3 contains 14 residues. Germline CDR1 and CDR2: KGHSH and LQKENI. Trimming at V came to 3 bases and at J to 2 bases, leaving 3 bases not matched to a gene. CDR3 in amino acids: CASSPGTENYGYTF. CDR3 nucleotides: TGTGCCAGCTCACCCGGGACAGAGAACTATGGCTACACCTTC.

The chain joins TRBV10-3 to TRBJ2-7; D is perhaps TRBD2 (6 bases). The CDR3 totals 15 residues. The V and J ends lost 6 bases and 0 bases respectively, with 15 bases between them. The germline V gene has CDR1 ENHRY and CDR2 SYGVKD. Here the CDR3 reads CAIRSGLSSSYEQYF. The CDR3 DNA is TGTGCCATCAGGTCGGGACTTTCAAGCTCCTACGAGCAGTACTTC.

The chain links TRBV5-1 to TRBJ2-1, with D perhaps TRBD2 (5 bases). This CDR3 is built from 14 residues. Germline-derived CDR1 and CDR2 are SGHRS and YFSETQ. Trimming took off 4 bases at V and 7 bases at J, with 15 bases between the two ends. DNA for the CDR3: TGCGCCAGCAGCCCATCGGTCCGGGATAATGAGCAGTTCTTC. Residues: CASSPSVRDNEQFF. Variable domain in full (rest from reference TRBV5-1 and TRBJ2-1): KAGVTQTPRYLIKTRGQQVTLSCSPISGHRSVSWYQQTPGQGLQFLFEYFSETQRNKGNFPGRFSGRQFSNSRSEMNVSTLELGDSALYLCASSPSVRDNEQFFGPGTRLTVL.

The chain links TRBV4-2 to TRBJ2-2; TRBD2 might be the D (5 bases). V was shortened by 3 bases and J by 5 bases, with 13 bases between the two germline ends. Germline loops: CDR1 LGHNA, CDR2 YNFKEQ. This CDR3 region has 15 residues. CDR3 nucleotide sequence: TGTGCCAGCAGCCAGGACGGAAGGAGGACCGGGGAGCTGTTTTTT. This encodes CASSQDGRRTGELFF.

V usage is TRBV10-2 and J usage is TRBJ1-4, with D unresolved. Trimming removed 0 bases at V and 10 bases at J, with 12 bases between. Germline values: CDR1 WSHSY, CDR2 SAAADI. This CDR3 contains 14 residues. The CDR3, as DNA: TGCGCCAGCAGTGAGTCGATGGCGGCGGTAAAACTGTTTTTT. Amino acid sequence: CASSESMAAVKLFF.

This clone has more than one count but fewer than ten. The chain couples TRBV30 to TRBJ1-1, with 8 bases matching TRBD1. The CDR3 totals 13 residues. CDR1 GTSNPN and CDR2 SVGIG come from the germline V gene (reference sequence). The V and J ends lost 2 bases and 6 bases, in that order; junction bases with no gene match: 5. The CDR3 here is CAWSRGRGPEAFF. The CDR3 DNA is TGTGCCTGGAGTAGGGGCAGGGGGCCTGAAGCTTTCTTT.

CDR3 in amino acids: CASSLTGGEQYF. The DNA of the CDR3 is TGTGCCAGCAGTTTAACCGGGGGCGAGCAGTACTTC. The gene calls are TRBV28 and TRBJ2-7, with D tentatively TRBD2 (6 bases). Trimming stripped 2 bases from V and 6 bases from J, with 8 bases between. The CDR3 has 12 amino acids. CDR1 is MDHEN and CDR2 is SYDVKM in the germline V gene.

This sequence joins TRBV5-1 and TRBJ2-5; tentatively, D is TRBD2 (5 bases). Per germline, CDR1 SGHRS and CDR2 YFSETQ. The CDR3 has 14 amino acids. The V end was cut by 4 bases, the J end by 9 bases, with 19 bases between. CDR3 in DNA: TGCGCCAGCAGCCTAGGACTCGAGGAGGACGCCCAGTACTTC. Residues: CASSLGLEEDAQYF. The full variable domain, completed using reference TRBV5-1 and TRBJ2-5, is KAGVTQTPRYLIKTRGQQVTLSCSPISGHRSVSWYQQTPGQGLQFLFEYFSETQRNKGNFPGRFSGRQFSNSRSEMNVSTLELGDSALYLCASSLGLEEDAQYFGPGTRLLVL.

The rearrangement links TRBV7-2 to TRBJ2-5; 8 bases line up with TRBD2. This CDR3 has 14 residues. The germline V gene encodes CDR1 SGHTA and CDR2 FQGNSA. V lost 7 bases, J lost 5 bases, and 9 bases stayed unmatched. CDR3 bases: TGTGCCAGCACCTGGACTAGCAACCGCGAGACCCAGTACTTC. It translates to CASTWTSNRETQYF.

The chain links TRBV6-1 to TRBJ2-1, with D maybe TRBD2 (5 bases). V was clipped by 7 bases and J by 8 bases, with 21 bases between them. Germline V lookup: CDR1 MNHNS, CDR2 SASEGT. The CDR3 is made up of 15 amino acids. In DNA form, the CDR3 reads TGTGCCAGCAACCGAGGGAGCTTGCATTCCGATGAGCAGTTCTTC. This codes for CASNRGSLHSDEQFF.